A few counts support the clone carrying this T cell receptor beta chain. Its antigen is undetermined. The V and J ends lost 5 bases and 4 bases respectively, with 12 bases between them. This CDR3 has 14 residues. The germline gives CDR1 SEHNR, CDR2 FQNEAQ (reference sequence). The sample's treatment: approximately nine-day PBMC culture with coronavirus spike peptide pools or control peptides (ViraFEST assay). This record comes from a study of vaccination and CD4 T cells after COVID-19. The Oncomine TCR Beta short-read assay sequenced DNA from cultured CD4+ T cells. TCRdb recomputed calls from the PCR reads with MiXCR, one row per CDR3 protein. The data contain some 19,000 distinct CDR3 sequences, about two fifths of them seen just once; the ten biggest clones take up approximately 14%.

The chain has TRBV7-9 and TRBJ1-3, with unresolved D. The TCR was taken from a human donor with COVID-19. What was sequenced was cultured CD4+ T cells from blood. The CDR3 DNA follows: TGTGCCAGCAGCCAGCCCACCCTGGGAAACACCATATATTTT. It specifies CASSQPTLGNTIYF.